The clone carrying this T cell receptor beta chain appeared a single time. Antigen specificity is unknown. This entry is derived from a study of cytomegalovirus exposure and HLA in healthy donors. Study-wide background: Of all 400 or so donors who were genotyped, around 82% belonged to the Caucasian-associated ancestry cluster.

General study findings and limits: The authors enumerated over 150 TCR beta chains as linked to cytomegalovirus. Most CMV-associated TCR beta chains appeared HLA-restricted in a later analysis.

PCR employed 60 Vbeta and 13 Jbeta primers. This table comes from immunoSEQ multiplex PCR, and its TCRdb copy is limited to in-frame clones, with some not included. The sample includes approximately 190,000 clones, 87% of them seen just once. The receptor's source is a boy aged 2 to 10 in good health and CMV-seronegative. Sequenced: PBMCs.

This chain's CDR3 is CATSSGQTGYGYGYTF. CDR3 nucleotide sequence: TGTGCCACCAGCAGCGGACAGACAGGGTACGGCTATGGCTACACCTTC. The V and J genes are TRBV15 and TRBJ1-2; 7 bases map to TRBD1. This CDR3 comprises 16 residues. The junction had 11 bases not matched to a gene; V was cut back by 3 bases and J by 4 bases. In germline, CDR1 is LNHNV, CDR2 YYDKDF (reference sequence).